This TCR beta chain was identified in a study of cytomegalovirus exposure and HLA in healthy donors (dated by TCRdb to 2016 to 2017). Regarding the research as a whole: According to an earlier analysis of a few hundred of the donors, about 190 million T cells yielded approximately 120 million unique TCR beta sequences and approximately 300 Gb of sequence data. Typing coverage differed by locus: A, B, C, DRB1 and DQB1 were typed in about 620-630 donors, DQA1 in 522, DPA1 in roughly 590, and DPB1 in around 490. All discovery cohort repertoires had been generated using a single sequencing platform. HLA typing covered class I and class II loci at four-digit resolution. To predict cytomegalovirus infection status, the study brought together high-throughput TCR immunosequencing, statistical association of individual TCRs with disease status, and machine learning. Besides the first cohort of about 730 subjects, a separate validation cohort made up of 95 to 150 different subjects was used. Donor age, sex, ethnicity and CMV serostatus were compiled together with the repertoire data. About 320 gigabases of sequencing data and approximately 93 million unique TCR sequences were included in an early release covering about 600 HLA-typed donors. Of the roughly 390 genotyped donors, 81% fell in the genetic ancestry cluster associated with self-reported Caucasian donors. Among about 370 genotyped donors of the cohort, an average of roughly 230,000 unique TCR beta nucleotide sequences was sequenced per donor, of which about 19% were non-productive. The later analysis used no new phenotypic data to find candidate immune exposures, relying instead on TCR beta sequences and their occurrence across donors. In an earlier analysis of roughly 540 of the donors, high-throughput TCR beta sequencing was used to judge whether each TCR beta V gene segment behaved as functional or pseudogenic. To study patterns of TCR occurrence, a later analysis re-analyzed previously published TCR beta repertoires from 666 donors and added high-resolution HLA genotyping. A few DR-DQ haplotypes were handled as single units for association and clustering because linkage in the cohort was strong. The T cell repertoires of under 750 subjects were profiled by immunosequencing and related to cytomegalovirus serostatus. The study aimed to test whether cataloging public T cell receptors could reveal signatures of past pathogen exposure. In a later genetic analysis, genome-wide SNP genotypes for 398 of the 666 donors were used, and that subset was treated as a discovery cohort. Study-wide conclusions, independent of this receptor: A later analysis found that HLA-associated TCR beta chains were more clonally expanded and had lower generation probabilities than equally common non-associated chains. In a later analysis, some 18,000 TCR beta sequences were associated with specific HLA alleles at a false discovery rate of 0.05. In this cohort, only TCR beta chains were sequenced, and detectable features were limited by the absence of alpha or paired-chain data. Presence/absence analyses assumed roughly uniform sequencing depth across donors, an assumption that may not hold. In vitro tests confirmed that a few of the cytomegalovirus-associated TCR beta chains recognize cytomegalovirus antigens. A cluster of highly shared sequence variants was judged likely to represent a technical artifact of the sequencing pipeline. The classifier was reported to diagnose cytomegalovirus status with high specificity and sensitivity in both the original cohort and the validation cohort. Correlated functional status among segregating V segments might reflect linkage disequilibrium, but an unknown experimental factor could not be ruled out. Because counts were too low, about 18 rarely observed V segments, including chromosome 9 orphons, were left out of the earlier analysis of several hundred of the donors. Immune exposure information for the cohort was limited to CMV serostatus. A later genetic analysis reported fewer N-insertions in productive TCRs among donors in an Asian-associated ancestry cluster than the approximately 670-donor mean. In a later analysis, TCR association rates were found to vary across HLA loci, with the most associated TCRs seen for DRB1 alleles and the fewest for HLA-C alleles. HLA typing was unavailable for some donors at each locus, so association tests used only the typed subset. In an earlier analysis of 587 of the donors, most TCR beta V segments appeared in productive rearrangements about 87% or about 30% of the time, broadly matching IMGT annotations. In a later analysis, several top co-occurrence clusters were reported to appear linked to parvovirus B19, influenza, CMV and Epstein-Barr virus. A total of roughly 160 TCR beta chains were listed by the study as associated with cytomegalovirus. When HLA alleles, especially DR and DQ, strongly co-occurred, attributing TCR associations to individual alleles was difficult. A further reported finding was that TCR beta sequences accurately predicted the HLA-A and HLA-B alleles for most subjects in the first cohort. Most TCR sequences were seen in very few donors, while some public TCRs were found in many individuals. In a later genetic analysis, a missense DCLRE1C variant was associated with V-gene and J-gene trimming of TCR beta chains, and the association was replicated in an independent cohort. In a later analysis, most CMV-associated TCR beta chains were found to appear HLA-restricted, with HLA associations seemingly driven largely by CMV exposure. The authors suggested that the approach could potentially be extended to other disease states and immunological phenotypes. The 87-base-pair reads could not distinguish some IMGT-functional V segments, including TRBV6-2 and TRBV6-3, so those segments were excluded.

Of note for this clone: This clone's antigen is unknown. No base-level quality is on record; no much larger clone is a single base apart.

At the junction V is shortened by 4 bases and J by 5 bases; bases outside the gene matches: 16. Per the germline V gene (reference sequence), MNHEY is the CDR1 and SMNVEV is the CDR2. CDR3 length: 17 amino acids, cysteine to phenylalanine. Left in the record is the CDR3 DNA by itself, 51 bases read in frame from the first base. Libraries were made using the immunoSEQ multiplex PCR assay. A mixture of 60 forward primers for TCR Vbeta segments and 13 reverse primers for TCR Jbeta segments was used in the multiplex PCR. The CDR3 region of rearranged TCR beta genes was amplified from genomic DNA by a multiplex PCR assay. Amplified TCR beta libraries were sequenced as 87-base-pair reads on the Illumina HiSeq System. The study's processing was this. In a later analysis, tens of millions of unique TCR beta chains were counted across the 500 to 700 repertoires, and roughly 11 million of these chains were shared by at least two donors. Raw reads were error-corrected and collapsed into unique sequences by a nearest-neighbor algorithm in which closely related sequences were merged to remove PCR and sequencing errors. To assign V, D and J gene segments, CDR3 sequences were aligned to IMGT reference sequences. For a sequence to be retained, a match of at least six nucleotides to both a V gene segment and a J gene segment was required. Rearrangements were called productive when the CDR3 lacked stop codons and stayed in frame with V and J; all others were non-productive. CDR3 was defined according to IMGT convention as the region running from the second conserved V-encoded cysteine to the conserved J-encoded phenylalanine. Sequences without an unambiguous match to a single V gene segment were excluded from the earlier analysis of over 500 of the donors. In an earlier analysis of roughly 500 of the donors, V segments were called functional above 56.7% productive rearrangements and were called segregating when the between-donor standard deviation exceeded 5%. To diagnose cytomegalovirus status from the catalog of TCR beta chain sequences, a statistical classification framework was built. V and J gene assignment, in a later analysis, came from comparing TCR nucleotide sequences with IMGT/GENE-DB human TR gene sequences. In a later analysis, CDR3 sequences and most-parsimonious VDJ recombination scenarios were assigned using the TCRdist pipeline. In a later analysis, each TCR beta chain was defined by its CDR3 amino acid sequence together with its V-gene family, and reads lacking a unique V-gene family were excluded. In a later analysis, around 600 highly shared, low-generation-probability nucleotide sequences were removed to address suspected cross-contamination and a sequencing artifact. In a later analysis, a clonal expansion index was calculated for each public chain from normalized within-repertoire ranks of inferred template counts. In a later analysis, generation probabilities were computed using a VDJ recombination model fitted to out-of-frame rearrangements, and the results were checked against IGoR. In a later analysis, TCR-TCR, TCR-HLA and TCR-CMV co-occurrence was scored with hypergeometric tests, and a repertoire-size bias correction was applied to TCR pairs. To estimate false discovery rates, a later analysis permuted the HLA or CMV assignments 20 times. In a later analysis, co-occurring TCRs were grouped using DBSCAN, and TCRdist sequence similarity was added for clustering within HLA-allele-positive subsets. Co-occurrence clustering excluded repertoires with fewer than 30,000 or more than 120,000 public chains, plus five with anomalous nucleotide sharing. Imported from immuneACCESS, the table was reduced by TCRdb to in-frame sequences with V and J called. These copies leave out some clones; in studies compared against another copy, an unresolved V gene accounts for under half, and the cause of the remainder is not known. V and J calls and clone size are copied from that table; D and trimming were computed from the DNA. The sample table lists about 130,000 clones, around 85% of them with a count of one. The ten largest clones take up under 7% of the sample.

The cohort was made up of 650 to 700 healthy bone marrow donors. At the time of sampling, every cohort member was nominally healthy, though immune exposures that went unrecorded were likely present. The donor was CMV seropositive and belonged to the group of a few hundred seropositive cohort members. A peripheral blood sample was provided by each donor, and peripheral blood mononuclear cells were used for TCR beta sequencing. The Qiagen DNeasy Blood Extraction Kit was used to extract genomic DNA from the blood cell samples. The sequencing sample was made of PBMCs. This sequence was found in a woman between 25 and 40 years old in good health and CMV-seropositive. The chain employs TRBV27 and TRBJ2-7; 8 nucleotides in the junction match TRBD1. This receptor has the CDR3 CASSYLLPGTGTHEQYF. The bases read TGTGCCAGCAGTTATCTATTACCCGGGACAGGTACCCACGAGCAGTACTTC.